This paragraph reports one T cell receptor (beta chain). The antigen is unknown. An end of the junction differs from the germline gene, which may be a read error. A TCRbeta library incorporating unique molecular identifiers was prepared. TCRdb re-called the PCR reads through MiXCR, storing one row per CDR3 protein. Of 610,000 or so distinct CDR3 sequences in the sample, 25% to 30% were seen once. The data stem from a study of T-cell reconstitution after alpha-beta-depleted transplantation in children. General study points: Several hundred graft clones that had expanded were reportedly the source of alpha-beta T cells about two months after transplant.

The CDR3 loop spans 13 amino acids. Germline CDR1 is SGHDT and CDR2 is YYEEEE. Sequencing was performed on PBMCs, taken before TCRalphabeta/CD19-depleted stem cell transplant. The chain has TRBV5-6 and TRBJ2-1; D uncertain. The receptor was derived from a boy in the first two years of life with Wiskott-Aldrich syndrome, due to receive a stem cell transplant. CDR3 DNA: TGTGCCAGCAGCCACGACACTTATAATGGGCAGTTCTTC. It translates to CASSHDTYNGQFF.